The 20 T cell receptor beta chains given below trace back to one sample, sequenced in a study of blood T cell repertoires in COVID-19 (dated by TCRdb to 2019 to 2021). Library generation was performed with the immunoSEQ multiplex PCR assay. TCRdb stores this immuneACCESS table with in-frame sequences only. Part of the clones is absent; in the studies checked, under half of the shortfall reflects unresolved V genes, and no reason is known for the rest. Present in this sample are about 110,000 clones, about 85% of which were seen just once. The ten largest clones add up to 4.5% to 5% of the sample. Sample: peripheral blood. These receptors were collected from a human donor in a cohort sampled during active COVID-19.

The V gene is TRBV5-1, the J gene TRBJ2-1, with a tentative D call TRBD1 (7 bases). V was clipped by 5 bases and J by 0 bases, with 24 bases between them. The CDR3 contains 19 residues. Germline assignment: CDR1 SGHRS and CDR2 YFSETQ. The CDR3 region is CASRRTGAGLRSSYNEQFF. The CDR3 nucleotides read TGCGCCAGCAGACGCACAGGGGCGGGATTGAGAAGCTCCTACAATGAGCAGTTCTTC.

This rearrangement joins TRBV5-4 to TRBJ1-2; 10 nucleotides line up with TRBD1. V lost 4 bases to trimming and J lost 8 bases; unmatched junction nucleotides: 17. CDR3 length: 17 residues. Germline values: CDR1 SGHNT, CDR2 YYREEE (reference sequence). CDR3 sequence reads: CASSRGGTGEEAGGYTF. The CDR3 coding sequence is TGTGCCAGCAGCCGTGGCGGGACAGGGGAGGAAGCGGGGGGCTACACCTTC.

This chain joins TRBV7-3 and TRBJ2-1; possible D gene TRBD1, 5 bases. The V end was cut by 2 bases, the J end by 3 bases, with 11 bases between. The length of the CDR3 is 15 residues. Germline CDR1 reads SGHTA; CDR2 reads FQGTGA. CDR3 region: CASSLQGDGYNEQFF. The CDR3, as DNA: TGTGCCAGCAGCTTACAGGGTGATGGCTACAATGAGCAGTTCTTC.

The V call is TRBV15, the J call TRBJ1-2, with D possibly being TRBD1 (6 bases). CDR3 length: 16 residues. The V gene's germline CDR1 is LNHNV and CDR2 YYDKDF (reference sequence). Trimming took off 0 bases at V and 7 bases at J, with 18 bases between the two ends. In DNA, the CDR3 is TGTGCCACCAGCAGAGATCGGCGGGGGCCTCTAGGTGGCTACACCTTC. Protein: CATSRDRRGPLGGYTF. Full variable domain (missing parts from reference TRBV15 and TRBJ1-2): DAMVIQNPRYQVTQFGKPVTLSCSQTLNHNVMYWYQQKSSQAPKLLFHYYDKDFNNEADTPDNFQSRRPNTSFCFLDIRSPGLGDTAMYLCATSRDRRGPLGGYTFGSGTRLTVV.

The V call is TRBV10-1, the J call TRBJ2-7; tentatively, D is TRBD1 (5 bases). Trimming left V 0 bases short and J 4 bases short, with 16 bases between. Per germline, CDR1 WNHNN and CDR2 SYGVQD (reference sequence). CDR3 length equals 16 residues. The CDR3 nucleotides are TGCGCCAGCAGTGAGTCGCAGGGCGCGACTTATTACGAGCAGTACTTC. Translated: CASSESQGATYYEQYF.

The CDR3 DNA reads TGTGCCAGCAGTGACCCAGGGAGGAATCAGCCCCAGCATTTT. Its protein product is CASSDPGRNQPQHF. The chain joins TRBV6-1 to TRBJ1-5, with D tentatively TRBD1 (5 bases). Trimming cost V 3 bases and J 4 bases, with 10 bases left between them. Germline V gene data show CDR1 as MNHNS and CDR2 as SASEGT. CDR3 length: 14 residues.

This chain joins TRBV9 and TRBJ2-1; weak D call: TRBD2 (6 bases). CDR1 and CDR2 (germline): SGDLS, YYNGEE. V lost 0 bases and J lost 9, with 16 bases in between. The CDR3 contains 15 residues. In nucleotides, the CDR3 is TGTGCCAGCAGCGTAGATGCTTGGGAGGAGGCTGAGCAGTTCTTC. This sequence encodes CASSVDAWEEAEQFF. Looking up the rest from reference TRBV9 and TRBJ2-1 gives the full variable domain: DSGVTQTPKHLITATGQRVTLRCSPRSGDLSVYWYQQSLDQGLQFLIQYYNGEERAKGNILERFSAQQFPDLHSELNLSSLELGDSALYFCASSVDAWEEAEQFFGPGTRLTVL.

The chain carries TRBV27 and TRBJ2-7, with 10 bases aligning to TRBD2. The CDR3 length is 16 residues. The germline CDR1 and CDR2 sequences are MNHEY and SMNVEV (reference sequence). V lost 5 bases to trimming and J lost 5 bases; unmatched junction nucleotides: 12. In nucleotides, the CDR3 is TGTGCCAGCAGTCTGGTACTAGCGGGGCGGGGGAACGAGCAGTACTTC. It codes for CASSLVLAGRGNEQYF.

The chain carries TRBV3-1 (or the pseudogene TRBV3-2) and TRBJ1-1; TRBD1 is a possible D gene (5 bases). The CDR3 contains 14 residues. CDR1 and CDR2 from the germline V gene are LGHDT and YNNKEL (reference sequence). V was shortened by 2 bases and J by 3 bases, with 10 bases between the two germline ends. CDR3 region: CASSQFQGYTEAFF. The CDR3 DNA follows: TGTGCCAGCAGCCAATTTCAGGGATACACTGAAGCTTTCTTT.

The chain is built from TRBV12-5 and TRBJ2-7, with 7 bases matching TRBD1. The CDR3 length is 14 residues. CDR1 and CDR2 (germline): LGHNT, FRNRAP. J gave up 6 bases and V 5 bases, and 10 bases lay outside the gene matches. The CDR3 reads CASGPGTPGGEQYF. The CDR3 region has the DNA TGTGCTAGTGGTCCCGGGACCCCAGGGGGCGAGCAGTACTTC.

The J gene is TRBJ2-1, the V gene TRBV21-1; the table's D call TRBD1 went unverified against the DNA. TRBV21-1 corresponds to a pseudogene. The CDR3 loop spans 17 amino acids. CDR3: CATARDRGRGPYNEQFF. CDR3 DNA sequence: TGTGCCACCGCCCGGGACAGGGGGCGCGGACCCTACAATGAGCAGTTCTTC.

The gene calls are TRBV10-2 and TRBJ2-3, with a possible D match to TRBD1 (6 bases). This CDR3 spans 14 amino acids. Germline CDR1 reads WSHSY; CDR2 reads SAAADI. The CDR3, as DNA: TGCGCTAATCTTTGGGGCAGGGGAACAGATACGCAGTATTTT. Translation: CANLWGRGTDTQYF.

In nucleotides, the CDR3 is TGCGCCAGCAGCTCCCGCACCCAGGGTGGTAACAATGAGCAGTTCTTC. As protein: CASSSRTQGGNNEQFF. V usage is TRBV5-1 and J usage is TRBJ2-1; possible D gene TRBD1, 5 bases. Germline assignment: CDR1 SGHRS and CDR2 YFSETQ. CDR3 size: 16 residues. V was clipped by 3 bases and J by 5 bases, with 18 bases between them.

This chain connects TRBV28 to TRBJ2-6; 11 nucleotides align to TRBD2. Germline V gene sequence: CDR1 MDHEN, CDR2 SYDVKM. CDR3 length: 17 residues. The V and J ends lost 3 bases and 4 bases, in that order; junction bases with no gene match: 5. CDR3 in DNA: TGTGCCAGCAGTTTCGGGCTAGCGGGAGGAGGGGCCAACGTCCTGACTTTC. Translating gives CASSFGLAGGGANVLTF.

The CDR3 nucleotides are TGTGCCAGCAACGGGGGGGGAAGTGAGACCCAGTACTTC. The encoded protein is CASNGGGSETQYF. The chain combines TRBV2 with TRBJ2-5, with 8 bases fitting TRBD2. After removal of 7 bases from V and 5 bases from J, the junction contained 6 bases not matched to a gene. The length of the CDR3 is 13 residues. Germline V gene data show CDR1 as SNHLY and CDR2 as FYNNEI.

The chain uses TRBV6-5 and TRBJ1-2, with 8 bases identical to TRBD1. The V gene's germline CDR1 is MNHEY and CDR2 SVGAGI. After removal of 6 bases from V and 13 bases from J, the junction contained 16 bases not matched to a gene. The CDR3 is 14 amino acids. This CDR3 is CASRPRSGQASFTF. The CDR3 DNA sequence: TGTGCCAGCAGACCCCGATCGGGACAGGCGTCTTTCACCTTC.

CDR3 DNA: TGTGCCAGCAGCCCTTTGGCGGGCGAGCAGTTCTTC. The encoded protein is CASSPLAGEQFF. This chain links TRBV7-2 with TRBJ2-1, with D possibly being TRBD2 (5 bases). The CDR3 spans 12 residues. V gave up 5 bases and J gave up 10 bases, with 12 bases separating them. Per germline, CDR1 SGHTA and CDR2 FQGNSA.

The chain links TRBV19 to TRBJ1-2; 9 nucleotides match TRBD1. The V gene end was trimmed by 3 bases and the J gene end by 4 bases; junction bases not matched to a gene: 6. The CDR3 has 15 amino acids. Germline CDR1 reads LNHDA; CDR2 reads SQIVND (reference sequence). The CDR3, as DNA: TGTGCCAGTAGTATCGACAGGGGGGCTGCCTATGGCTACACCTTC. It is translated as CASSIDRGAAYGYTF.

This chain links TRBV11-1 with TRBJ2-1, with 8 bases matching TRBD1. V was clipped by 5 bases and J by 6 bases; unmatched bases: 9. This CDR3 has 15 amino acids. In germline, CDR1 is SGHAT, CDR2 FQDESV (reference sequence). The CDR3 DNA reads as TGTGCCAGCAGCCCGTCGAGGGACAGGTTCAATGAGCAGTTCTTC. Residues: CASSPSRDRFNEQFF. The full variable domain, its missing parts supplied by reference TRBV11-1 and TRBJ2-1, is EAEVAQSPRYKITEKSQAVAFWCDPISGHATLYWYRQILGQGPELLVQFQDESVVDDSQLPKDRFSAERLKGVDSTLKIQPAELGDSAMYLCASSPSRDRFNEQFFGPGTRLTVL.

The CDR3 loop reads CASSSPQLAGGDYEQYF. The CDR3 nucleotides are TGTGCCAGCAGTTCCCCACAACTAGCGGGAGGAGATTACGAGCAGTACTTC. The V call is TRBV28, the J call TRBJ2-7; 12 bases line up with TRBD2. Germline V gives CDR1 MDHEN, CDR2 SYDVKM. CDR3 length equals 17 residues. The ends lost 4 bases at V and 4 bases at J; junction bases unmatched: 11.